Each of the 20 T cell receptor beta chains below was sequenced from the same sample in a study of response to subunit inactivated influenza vaccine. TCRdb processed the RT-PCR reads anew with MiXCR; each CDR3 protein has one entry. The table has under 850,000 distinct CDR3 sequences, roughly 18% seen once; the top ten hold about a tenth. Sequencing was performed on PBMCs from blood, taken 5 days after vaccination. These receptors all come from a man in his fifties or sixties who received an inactivated influenza vaccine.

This clonotype appeared a few times. The chain carries TRBV10-3 and TRBJ2-7; no firm D call. This CDR3 has 11 residues. Germline CDR1 ENHRY, CDR2 SYGVKD. Trimming left V 6 bases short and J 5 bases short, with 8 bases between. The CDR3 region has the DNA TGTGCCATCAGGCTCCGGGACGAGCAGTACTTC. Amino acid sequence: CAIRLRDEQYF.

This clonotype has more than one count but fewer than ten. The CDR3 sequence: CASRPGQAIYEQYF. DNA of the CDR3: TGTGCCAGCAGGCCGGGACAGGCGATCTACGAGCAGTACTTC. V usage is TRBV12-3 or TRBV12-4 and J usage is TRBJ2-7; TRBD1 matches 8 bases. The CDR3 runs to 14 residues. V dropped 6 bases and J dropped 3; count of bases not matched to a gene: 7.

This clonotype was seen a few times. The chain uses TRBV5-1 and TRBJ1-3; TRBD1 might be the D (6 bases). V lost 3 bases, J lost 0 bases, and 10 bases lay in between. The CDR3 spans 15 residues. The germline V gene has CDR1 SGHRS and CDR2 YFSETQ. DNA of the CDR3: TGCGCCAGCAGCTGGGACATGAGCTCTGGAAACACCATATATTTT. It codes for CASSWDMSSGNTIYF.

The genes are TRBV12-3 or TRBV12-4 and TRBJ2-5; TRBD1 matches 8 bases. This CDR3 has 16 amino acids. The V gene end was trimmed by 6 bases and the J gene end by 0 bases; junction bases not matched to a gene: 9. The CDR3 region has the DNA TGTGCCAGCAGCCCTGGACAGGGAAAATACCAAGAGACCCAGTACTTC. This codes for CASSPGQGKYQETQYF.

The V and J genes are TRBV2 and TRBJ1-6; 7 bases line up with TRBD1. The germline V gene encodes CDR1 SNHLY and CDR2 FYNNEI. The CDR3 covers 13 residues. Losses at the gene ends were 8 bases for V and 2 bases for J; bases not matched to a gene: 0. The CDR3: CASGTAYNSPLHF. The CDR3, as DNA: TGTGCCAGCGGGACAGCCTATAATTCACCCCTCCACTTT.

This chain links TRBV4-3 with TRBJ2-7, with a weak D call TRBD2 (5 bases). V was pared by 1 base and J by 7 bases, with 8 bases between. CDR1 and CDR2 from the germline V gene are LGHNA and YSLEER. This CDR3 spans 12 amino acids. CDR3 coding DNA: TGCGCCAGCAGCCAAGTCGGCGGGGAGCAGTACTTC. Amino acids: CASSQVGGEQYF.

This clonotype occurred a few times. The CDR3: CASSVEAGGSVEQFF. The CDR3 nucleotides are TGTGCCAGCAGCGTAGAGGCGGGAGGGAGCGTTGAGCAGTTCTTC. The chain links TRBV9 to TRBJ2-1; 9 positions match TRBD2. Germline CDR1 and CDR2: SGDLS and YYNGEE. The CDR3 is 15 residues long. Unmatched junction bases numbered 7, after V lost 0 bases and J lost 9 bases.

This clonotype was detected a few times. The chain joins TRBV7-2 to TRBJ1-1; possible D gene TRBD1, 5 bases. V was pared by 6 bases and J by 4 bases, with 12 bases between. The CDR3 is 13 amino acids. The germline V gene encodes CDR1 SGHTA and CDR2 FQGNSA. CDR3 nucleotide sequence: TGTGCCAGCAGTCCCAGGGTCCTCACTGAAGCTTTCTTT. Residues: CASSPRVLTEAFF.

Worth noting for this clonotype: Given a much more abundant clone one base away, this may be a read error. The chain recombines TRBV12-3 or TRBV12-4 with TRBJ2-7; 8 bases are shared with TRBD2. The J segment lost 2 bases and the V segment lost 6 bases, leaving 6 bases of the junction unmatched. The CDR3 spans 14 residues. The CDR3 nucleotides read TGTGCCAGCAGGCGGAGCGGGGGCCCCTACGAGCAGTACTTC. This sequence encodes CASRRSGGPYEQYF.

The sample holds a few counts of this clonotype. The chain employs TRBV27 and TRBJ2-7; the match to TRBD1 covers 8 bases. V lost 6 bases and J lost 5; bases outside the gene matches: 12. The length of the CDR3 is 15 residues. From germline, CDR1 is MNHEY and CDR2 SMNVEV (reference sequence). CDR3 amino acids: CASRSLQGGVHEQYF. The CDR3 DNA reads TGTGCCAGCAGGTCCTTACAGGGGGGTGTCCACGAGCAGTACTTC.

This clonotype has a handful of counts. V gene TRBV6-6 combines with J gene TRBJ2-7; D is unclear. This CDR3 contains 12 residues. Germline CDR1 MNHNY, CDR2 SVGAGI (reference sequence). Trimming removed 2 bases at V and 6 bases at J, with 8 bases between. CDR3: CASSYLQSEQYF. CDR3 in DNA: TGTGCCAGCAGTTACCTTCAATCCGAGCAGTACTTC.

This clonotype was recorded a few times. The rearrangement uses TRBV24-1 and TRBJ2-2; 8 bases are shared with TRBD1. CDR1 KGHDR and CDR2 SFDVKD come from the germline V gene. This CDR3 contains 16 residues. Unmatched junction bases numbered 6, after V lost 3 bases and J lost 4 bases. In DNA, the CDR3 is TGTGCCACCAGTGATGCAGGGGGCGCGGGCACCGGGGAGCTGTTTTTT. Its protein product is CATSDAGGAGTGELFF.

This clonotype has just a few counts. The chain has TRBV7-2 and TRBJ2-1; 12 nucleotides align to TRBD2. The length of the CDR3 is 16 residues. Germline loops: CDR1 SGHTA, CDR2 FQGNSA. V gave up 8 bases and J gave up 4 bases; unmatched junction bases: 9. The CDR3 DNA reads as TGTGCCAGCCGCCAGGGGGGGACTAGCGGGTACAATGAGCAGTTCTTC. Protein product: CASRQGGTSGYNEQFF.

This clonotype was seen a few times. V is TRBV12-3 or TRBV12-4 and J is TRBJ1-2; D call uncertain. The ends were cut back, 1 base at V and 2 bases at J, with 11 bases in the middle. The CDR3 length is 15 residues. In DNA form, the CDR3 reads TGTGCCAGCAGTTTAGGTCGATATGGAAACTATGGCTACACCTTC. Translating it yields CASSLGRYGNYGYTF.

This chain links TRBV7-8 with TRBJ2-3, with 8 bases lining up with TRBD1. Looked up from germline, CDR1 is SGHVS and CDR2 is FQNEAQ. The CDR3 runs 13 residues. The junction had 5 bases not matched to a gene; V was cut back by 6 bases and J by 6 bases. The CDR3 is CASRAGGEDTQYF. The CDR3 DNA reads TGTGCCAGCAGGGCAGGGGGCGAGGATACGCAGTATTTT.

This clonotype turned up a few times. The rearrangement uses TRBV9 and TRBJ2-7; no reliable D call. This CDR3 is 17 amino acids long. Germline CDR1 SGDLS, CDR2 YYNGEE. V lost 0 bases and J 4 bases, leaving 20 bases between the germline ends. The CDR3 DNA follows: TGTGCCAGCAGCGTAGGTCCAGGAAGATATTTCAGTTACGAGCAGTACTTC. This gives the protein CASSVGPGRYFSYEQYF.

This clonotype has ten or more counts. For the CDR3, the DNA is TGCAGCGCCCGGACAGCTGGAAACACCATATATTTT. Protein product: CSARTAGNTIYF. The rearrangement links TRBV29-1 to TRBJ1-3; D may be TRBD1 (6 bases). CDR3 size: 12 residues. From germline, CDR1 is SQVTM and CDR2 ANQGSEA. The V end lost 7 bases, the J end lost 2 bases, and 9 bases lay between the germline ends. The entire variable domain, with the rest obtained from reference TRBV29-1 and TRBJ1-3, is as follows: SAVISQKPSRDICQRGTSLTIQCQVDSQVTMMFWYRQQPGQSLTLIATANQGSEATYESGFVIDKFPISRPNLTFSTLTVSNMSPEDSSIYLCSARTAGNTIYFGEGSWLTVV.

Only a few counts were recorded for this clonotype. V usage is TRBV20-1 and J usage is TRBJ2-5; D gene ambiguous. The V and J ends lost 3 bases and 4 bases respectively, with 15 bases between them. CDR1 is DFQATT, CDR2 SNEGSKA, per germline (reference sequence). The CDR3 length is 14 residues. CDR3 bases: TGCAGTGCTAGGATCGGGCTATTTGGAGAGACCCAGTACTTC. It is translated as CSARIGLFGETQYF.

The gene calls are TRBV20-1 and TRBJ1-3, with unresolved D. The CDR3 has 17 amino acids. Per germline, CDR1 DFQATT and CDR2 SNEGSKA (reference sequence). V shed 3 bases and J shed 0 bases, with 18 bases lying between them. CDR3 coding DNA: TGCAGTGCTAGGAACCAATTTGAAATGCTCTCTGGAAACACCATATATTTT. Amino acids: CSARNQFEMLSGNTIYF.

This sequence joins TRBV30 and TRBJ2-5, with a possible D match to TRBD1 (5 bases). Germline CDR1 is GTSNPN and CDR2 is SVGIG (reference sequence). The V gene lost 2 bases and the J gene lost 7 bases, with 14 bases spanning the gap. This CDR3 is 13 amino acids long. The CDR3: CAWSIQGMMTQYF. Written as DNA, the CDR3 is TGTGCCTGGAGTATTCAGGGAATGATGACCCAGTACTTC. The full variable domain, its missing parts supplied by reference TRBV30 and TRBJ2-5, is SQTIHQWPATLVQPVGSPLSLECTVEGTSNPNLYWYRQAAGRGLQLLFYSVGIGQISSEVPQNLSASRPQDRQFILSSKKLLLSDSGFYLCAWSIQGMMTQYFGPGTRLLVL.